This record looks at one TCR beta chain sequence and its context. Assay used: immunoSEQ multiplex PCR; TCRdb lists only in-frame clones, some missing. Counted here are about 62,000 clones, approximately 87% occurring once; the ten biggest clones make up roughly 5.6%. The data were taken from a study of technical replicates of blood from several donors. V lost 2 bases to trimming and J lost 2 bases, with 11 bases between them. The germline CDR1 and CDR2 sequences are SGDLS and YYNGEE. The CDR3 spans 14 residues. The chain links TRBV9 to TRBJ2-7, with D unclear. Sequenced material: PBMCs. The TCR was taken from a human donor in good health. Some clones in this sample may be carry-over from other donors' samples. CDR3 coding DNA: TGTGCCAGCAGCGTGAGCGTACTACCCTACGAGCAGTACTTC. It encodes CASSVSVLPYEQYF.